This T cell receptor (beta chain) is drawn from a study of siplizumab effects on memory and regulatory T cells. Study-level points and caveats: The naive T cell population seemed more diverse than memory cells and seemed a major contributor to the alloresponse. An assignable naive or memory phenotype was lacking in roughly 75-95% of proliferating CD4+ or CD8+ clones. Confirmatory evidence of suppressive function in proliferating siplizumab-culture Tregs was not obtained.

This clone was picked up a small number of times. Its antigen is as yet unknown. Sequencing used immunoSEQ multiplex PCR; TCRdb keeps in-frame clones, though not all of them. The repertoire includes fewer than 130,000 clones, roughly 90% of them detected once, and about 1.5% sits in the top ten. The length of the CDR3 is 14 residues. The germline V gene has CDR1 MNHNS and CDR2 SASEGT. The germline V and J ends were trimmed by 1 base and 11 bases, with 15 bases remaining between them. This chain connects TRBV6-1 to TRBJ1-5; D is uncertain. The TCR comes from a human donor in good health. Sequenced: CD4+ T cells sorted from blood. The CDR3 coding sequence is TGTGCCAGCAGTGAAGTGGACTCCTCGGTGACCCAGCATTTT. It codes for CASSEVDSSVTQHF.